This paragraph covers one T cell receptor (beta chain) sequence. These data come from a study of Graves' ophthalmopathy and Graves' hyperthyroidism. Overall study: Ophthalmopathy not arising within 18 months of follow-up defined hyperthyroidism as stable.

For repertoire sequencing, the TCR beta CDR3 regions were amplified from RNA transcripts. Investigators did first-round RT-PCR with HTBI primers, then second-round multiplex PCR. Using its own MiXCR run on the multiplex PCR reads, TCRdb lists one record per CDR3 protein. The data contain about 590,000 distinct CDR3 sequences, less than 40% of them seen just once; the ten biggest clones take up roughly 4%. Uncontrolled infections, pregnancy, lactation or other autoimmune diseases led to patient exclusion. The origin of this receptor is an adult man with Graves' hyperthyroidism. The sequenced material came from peripheral blood or thyroid tissue (not recorded which).

The CDR3 region is CASSLVVSSDTQYF. In DNA, the CDR3 is TGTGCCAGCAGCTTAGTTGTTAGTTCAGATACGCAGTATTTT. The chain employs TRBV7-9 and TRBJ2-3; D unclear. Per germline, CDR1 SEHNR and CDR2 FQNEAQ (reference sequence). The CDR3 is 14 amino acids. V was trimmed by 1 base and J by 4 bases, leaving 9 bases between them.